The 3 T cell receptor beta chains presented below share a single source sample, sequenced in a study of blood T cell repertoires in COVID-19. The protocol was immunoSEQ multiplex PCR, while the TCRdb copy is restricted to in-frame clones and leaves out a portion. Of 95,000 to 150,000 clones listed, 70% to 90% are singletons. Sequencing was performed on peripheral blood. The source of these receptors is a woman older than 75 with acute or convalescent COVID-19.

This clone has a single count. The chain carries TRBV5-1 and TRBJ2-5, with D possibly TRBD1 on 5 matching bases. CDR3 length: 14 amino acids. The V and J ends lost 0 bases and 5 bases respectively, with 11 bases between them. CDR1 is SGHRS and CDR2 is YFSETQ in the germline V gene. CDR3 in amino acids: CASSLGQGKETQYF. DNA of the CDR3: TGCGCCAGCAGCTTGGGTCAGGGTAAGGAGACCCAGTACTTC.

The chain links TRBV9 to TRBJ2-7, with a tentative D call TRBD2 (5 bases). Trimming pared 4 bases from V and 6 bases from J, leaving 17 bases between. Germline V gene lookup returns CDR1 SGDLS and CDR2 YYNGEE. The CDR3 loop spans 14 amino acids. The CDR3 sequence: CASSPSPIRSEQYF. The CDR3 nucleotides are TGTGCCAGCAGCCCTAGCCCGATCCGTTCCGAGCAGTACTTC. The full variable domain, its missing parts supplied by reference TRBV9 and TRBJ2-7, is DSGVTQTPKHLITATGQRVTLRCSPRSGDLSVYWYQQSLDQGLQFLIQYYNGEERAKGNILERFSAQQFPDLHSELNLSSLELGDSALYFCASSPSPIRSEQYFGPGTRLTVT.

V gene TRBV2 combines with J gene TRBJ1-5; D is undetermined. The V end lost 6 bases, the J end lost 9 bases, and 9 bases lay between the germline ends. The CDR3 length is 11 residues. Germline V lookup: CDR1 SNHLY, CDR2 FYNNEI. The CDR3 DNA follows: TGTGCCAGCAGGGGAGGAGGGCCCCAGCATTTT. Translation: CASRGGGPQHF.